The 15 T cell receptor beta chains below come from one sample, sequenced in a study of T cell changes during pregnancy in multiple sclerosis (dated by TCRdb to about 2019). To prepare the library, the immunoSEQ multiplex PCR assay was applied. Imported from immuneACCESS, the table was reduced by TCRdb to in-frame sequences with V and J called. These copies leave out some clones; in studies compared against another copy, an unresolved V gene accounts for under half, and the cause of the remainder is not known. The sample table contains some 39,000 clones; only one count was recorded for around nine tenths of them. The biggest ten clones account for approximately 0.7% of the sample. This sample comprised CD4+ T cells from peripheral blood mononuclear cells, obtained in the second trimester of pregnancy. The receptors derive from a female donor in good health, enrolled as a control in a pregnancy study.

This chain connects TRBV27 to TRBJ1-6; D remains ambiguous. The germline V gene encodes CDR1 MNHEY and CDR2 SMNVEV (reference sequence). Trimming left V 6 bases short and J 0 bases short, with 3 bases between. The CDR3 covers 13 residues. The CDR3 sequence: CASRSSYNSPLHF. CDR3 nucleotide sequence: TGTGCCAGCAGGAGCTCCTATAATTCACCCCTCCACTTT.

CDR3 residues: CASSGTPTYEQYF. The CDR3 bases are TGTGCCAGCAGTGGGACACCAACCTACGAGCAGTACTTC. This chain uses TRBV28 with TRBJ2-7, with D tentatively TRBD1 (6 bases). The CDR3 runs 13 residues. The V gene's germline CDR1 is MDHEN and CDR2 SYDVKM. V was clipped by 5 bases and J by 2 bases, with 10 bases between them.

The chain is built from TRBV5-5 and TRBJ1-2, with TRBD1 as a possible D gene (6 bases). The CDR3 runs to 15 residues. CDR1 SGHKS and CDR2 YYEKEE come from the germline V gene (reference sequence). V gave up 0 bases and J gave up 4 bases, with 13 bases separating them. The DNA of the CDR3 is TGTGCCAGCAGCTTGGCCTCGGGGGGCGGCTATGGCTACACCTTC. The encoded protein is CASSLASGGGYGYTF.

The CDR3 region is CASSPQDRSSYEQYF. CDR3 bases: TGTGCCAGCTCACCACAAGACAGAAGCTCCTACGAGCAGTACTTC. The gene calls are TRBV18 and TRBJ2-7, with D maybe TRBD1 (5 bases). There are 15 residues in the CDR3. V was shortened by 1 base and J by 0 bases, with 10 bases between the two germline ends. CDR1 is KGHSH, CDR2 LQKENI, per germline.

The chain employs TRBV4-2 and TRBJ1-4; D possibly corresponds to TRBD1 (6 bases). This CDR3 has 15 residues. Germline loops: CDR1 LGHNA, CDR2 YNFKEQ. Trimming shortened V by 2 bases and J by 3 bases, and 10 bases separated the two germline ends. The CDR3 DNA follows: TGTGCCAGCAGCCAAACGGACAGCGCTAATGAAAAACTGTTTTTT. Protein product: CASSQTDSANEKLFF.

This chain links TRBV7-3 with TRBJ1-1; D is possibly TRBD1 (6 bases). Germline assignment: CDR1 SGHTA and CDR2 FQGTGA. The ends were cut back, 4 bases at V and 4 bases at J, with 13 bases in the middle. The CDR3 consists of 14 residues. CDR3 bases: TGTGCCAGCAGCTCGGTACAGGGATTCACTGAAGCTTTCTTT. Translation gives CASSSVQGFTEAFF.

The gene calls are TRBV10-3 and TRBJ1-5; 8 positions match TRBD1. Per the germline V gene, CDR1 is ENHRY and CDR2 is SYGVKD. The CDR3 covers 15 residues. V gave up 4 bases and J gave up 7 bases; unmatched junction bases: 9. The CDR3 sequence is CAISATTGGNQPQHF. In DNA form, the CDR3 reads TGTGCCATCAGTGCGACCACAGGGGGAAACCAGCCCCAGCATTTT.

The chain joins TRBV16 to TRBJ2-1; D gene unclear. Trimming pared 4 bases from V and 5 bases from J, leaving 15 bases between. Per the germline V gene, CDR1 is KGHSY and CDR2 is FQNENV. The CDR3 sequence is 15 residues long. CDR3 coding DNA: TGTGCCAGCAGCCCCCTAAAGCGCGCTAACAATGAGCAGTTCTTC. Translating gives CASSPLKRANNEQFF.

V is TRBV9 and J is TRBJ2-1; 12 nucleotides match TRBD2. CDR3 length equals 16 residues. V shed 4 bases, J shed 5 bases, and the junction held 7 bases outside the gene matches. The germline V gene has CDR1 SGDLS and CDR2 YYNGEE. The CDR3 DNA sequence: TGTGCCAGCAGCCCCCGGACTAGCGGGGTTAACAATGAGCAGTTCTTC. Encoded protein: CASSPRTSGVNNEQFF.

The chain is built from TRBV10-3 and TRBJ1-2; 7 bases fit TRBD1. CDR1 ENHRY and CDR2 SYGVKD come from the germline V gene. CDR3 length equals 13 residues. Trimming cost V 6 bases and J 4 bases; bases outside gene matches: 5. DNA of the CDR3: TGTGCCATCAGGGGGGACAGCCGCTATGGCTACACCTTC. This sequence encodes CAIRGDSRYGYTF.

V gene TRBV18 combines with J gene TRBJ1-3; D unclear. The ends were cut back, 0 bases at V and 0 bases at J, with 15 bases in the middle. The germline V gene encodes CDR1 KGHSH and CDR2 LQKENI. The CDR3 extends over 18 amino acids. The DNA for the CDR3 is TGTGCCAGCTCACCACCGAATGGAGGCAGAGACTCTGGAAACACCATATATTTT. This sequence encodes CASSPPNGGRDSGNTIYF.

The chain combines TRBV28 with TRBJ1-3; a weak D match, TRBD1 (6 bases). The CDR3 runs 13 residues. The germline gives CDR1 MDHEN, CDR2 SYDVKM. V was pared by 7 bases and J by 3 bases, with 10 bases between. Here the CDR3 reads CASKRGYGNTIYF. DNA for the CDR3: TGTGCCAGCAAGAGGGGGTATGGAAACACCATATATTTT.

The rearrangement joins TRBV6-5 to TRBJ2-2; D not certain. The V gene lost 6 bases and the J gene lost 4 bases, with 9 bases spanning the gap. The CDR3 sequence is 13 residues long. Germline CDR1 is MNHEY and CDR2 is SVGAGI. The CDR3, as DNA: TGTGCCAGCAGCCGCGAATCCACCGGGGAGCTGTTTTTT. Its protein is CASSRESTGELFF.

In this sample, this clone turned up once. The chain employs TRBV7-8 and TRBJ2-1, with D maybe TRBD2 (6 bases). Trimming left V 2 bases short and J 4 bases short, with 15 bases between. CDR3 length: 16 amino acids. Germline values: CDR1 SGHVS, CDR2 FQNEAQ. Here the CDR3 reads CASSLFSGVYYNEQFF. For the CDR3, the DNA is TGTGCCAGCAGCTTATTTTCGGGGGTGTATTACAATGAGCAGTTCTTC.

The chain employs TRBV6-1 and TRBJ1-6; D is perhaps TRBD1 (6 bases). V lost 5 bases to trimming and J lost 7 bases, with 12 bases between them. The CDR3 covers 14 residues. Germline V gene sequence: CDR1 MNHNS, CDR2 SASEGT. CDR3 in amino acids: CASSPGQFNSPLHF. CDR3 in DNA: TGTGCCAGCAGTCCTGGACAGTTCAATTCACCCCTCCACTTT.